This T cell receptor beta chain was sequenced in a study of identical twins. General study findings and limits: Invariant MAIT and iNKT cells are populations that could partly confound zero-insertion analyses. An excess of low generation probability was shown by twin-shared out-of-frame alpha sequences. Abundant beta clonotypes from cord blood had fewer insertions, unlike memory repertoires, which showed none.

To note about this clonotype: Its specificity is unknown.

Unique molecular identifiers were present on the cDNA, and a universal primer site came from template switching. MiXCR, run by TCRdb on the 5' RACE reads, gives a single entry per CDR3 protein. The table has about 570,000 distinct CDR3 sequences, roughly 9.9% seen once; the top ten hold approximately 3%. Another study also made use of these data, one on yellow fever vaccine responses in identical twins.

Sequencing was performed on PBMCs. This receptor was identified in a woman in her late teens or twenties in good health.

CDR3 DNA: TGTGCCAGCAGCCGCGCAGGGGGCAGTCAGCCCCAGCATTTT. Translation: CASSRAGGSQPQHF. The chain carries TRBV7-9 and TRBJ1-5, with 8 bases that match TRBD1. Per the germline V gene, CDR1 is SEHNR and CDR2 is FQNEAQ (reference sequence). The CDR3 has 14 residues. V gave up 5 bases and J gave up 6 bases; unmatched junction bases: 6.